This entry lists 20 T cell receptor beta chains sequenced from one sample in a study of blood T cells in healthy people across ages. Using a J-beta primer mix together with a sample-barcoded 5' primer, a second PCR was run for 7 to 11 cycles. One entry per CDR3 protein results from TCRdb running MiXCR on the 5' RACE reads. Here the sample spans 1.5 million to 1.9 million distinct CDR3 sequences, 35% to 45% being singletons. Specimen: blood. The receptors come from a woman under 30 in good health.

CDR3 amino acids: CASSLELLRTEAFF. For the CDR3, the DNA is TGTGCCAGCAGCTTAGAACTCCTTCGCACTGAAGCTTTCTTT. The chain employs TRBV7-9 and TRBJ1-1; D uncertain. V was cut by 1 base and J by 4 bases, with 10 bases left in between. The germline V gene encodes CDR1 SEHNR and CDR2 FQNEAQ (reference sequence). This CDR3 comprises 14 residues.

This clonotype was observed a few times. V is TRBV15 and J is TRBJ2-4; D may be TRBD2 (5 bases). V lost 1 base and J lost 14, with 18 bases in between. The CDR3 sequence is 14 residues long. Germline assignment: CDR1 LNHNV and CDR2 YYDKDF (reference sequence). The CDR3 protein is CATSRGGEQVTKYF. Written as DNA, the CDR3 is TGTGCCACCAGCAGAGGTGGGGAGCAGGTGACTAAGTACTTC. The full variable domain, completed using reference TRBV15 and TRBJ2-4, is DAMVIQNPRYQVTQFGKPVTLSCSQTLNHNVMYWYQQKSSQAPKLLFHYYDKDFNNEADTPDNFQSRRPNTSFCFLDIRSPGLGDTAMYLCATSRGGEQVTKYFGAGTRLSVL.

This clonotype has just a few counts. J is TRBJ2-1 and V is TRBV6-5; 11 bases agree with TRBD2. The DNA end is a closer match to TRBJ2-7, so the J assignment may be wrong. This CDR3 has 15 residues. The germline V gene encodes CDR1 MNHEY and CDR2 SVGAGI. CDR3 DNA: TGTGCCAGCAGTCCCTTAGCGGGGGGGATAAATGAGCAGTACTTC. It specifies CASSPLAGGINEQYF.

The chain links TRBV20-1 to TRBJ2-1; 8 nucleotides agree with TRBD2. The CDR3 spans 15 residues. The V and J ends lost 3 bases and 2 bases, in that order; junction bases with no gene match: 6. CDR1 and CDR2 from the germline V gene are DFQATT and SNEGSKA (reference sequence). The CDR3 DNA reads as TGCAGTGCTAGTGAAATAGCGGGGCCCTACAATGAGCAGTTCTTC. It codes for CSASEIAGPYNEQFF.

This clonotype has a handful of counts. The V and J genes are TRBV4-3 and TRBJ2-1; D not resolved. The CDR3 has 13 amino acids. Germline loops: CDR1 LGHNA, CDR2 YSLEER. Trimming took off 4 bases at V and 7 bases at J, with 11 bases between the two ends. Here the CDR3 reads CASSRPLENEQFF. Written as DNA, the CDR3 is TGCGCCAGCAGCCGACCCCTAGAGAATGAGCAGTTCTTC.

This clonotype was detected a few times. The rearrangement links TRBV30 to TRBJ1-1, with 7 bases matching TRBD1. Germline CDR1 is GTSNPN and CDR2 is SVGIG (reference sequence). The trim removed 4 bases at V and 4 bases at J, leaving 9 bases unmatched. This CDR3 is 14 amino acids long. The CDR3 protein is CAWTIRQGPTEAFF. CDR3 DNA: TGTGCCTGGACTATTAGACAGGGACCCACTGAAGCTTTCTTT. The whole variable domain, filled in from reference TRBV30 and TRBJ1-1, reads SQTIHQWPATLVQPVGSPLSLECTVEGTSNPNLYWYRQAAGRGLQLLFYSVGIGQISSEVPQNLSASRPQDRQFILSSKKLLLSDSGFYLCAWTIRQGPTEAFFGQGTRLTVV.

The rearrangement joins TRBV4-2 to TRBJ2-3; 9 bases agree with TRBD2. Unmatched junction bases numbered 13, after V lost 2 bases and J lost 4 bases. Germline CDR1 is LGHNA and CDR2 is YNFKEQ. This CDR3 has 18 amino acids. CDR3 DNA sequence: TGTGCCAGCAGCCAACCCAACTTGCGGGAGGGCCGCGCAGATACGCAGTATTTT. It encodes CASSQPNLREGRADTQYF.

This clonotype was observed a few times. The genes are TRBV7-8 and TRBJ2-4, with D possibly being TRBD1 or TRBD2 (5 bases each). The germline V gene has CDR1 SGHVS and CDR2 FQNEAQ. V lost 7 bases to trimming and J lost 13 bases, with 26 bases between them. This CDR3 has 15 amino acids. CDR3 sequence reads: CASTLLGTRGLFQYF. The CDR3 DNA reads as TGTGCCAGCACCCTCCTGGGTACTAGGGGTCTATTCCAGTACTTC.

The chain links TRBV29-1 to TRBJ1-1; 7 bases map to TRBD1. The CDR3 has 16 residues. Germline V gene lookup returns CDR1 SQVTM and CDR2 ANQGSEA. V trimming: 0 bases; J trimming: 1 base; junction bases outside the gene matches: 8. For the CDR3, the DNA is TGCAGCGTTGAAGAAGGGCAGGGGGAGGGGAACACTGAAGCTTTCTTT. Its translation is CSVEEGQGEGNTEAFF.

V and J are TRBV12-5 and TRBJ2-5, with TRBD1 as a possible D gene (5 bases). The CDR3 spans 13 residues. Germline lookup yields CDR1 LGHNT and CDR2 FRNRAP. V dropped 7 bases and J dropped 1 base, with 10 bases sitting between them. In nucleotides, the CDR3 is TGTGCTAGTGCTCAGGGTACCCAAGAGACCCAGTACTTC. Its translation is CASAQGTQETQYF.

On this clonotype itself: This may arise from a read error, as a much more abundant clone is one base away. The V gene is TRBV10-3, the J gene TRBJ1-2, with a possible D match to TRBD1 (5 bases). The length of the CDR3 is 12 residues. The germline V gene encodes CDR1 ENHRY and CDR2 SYGVKD. This CDR3 is CATSVVGRGYTF. CDR3 in DNA: TGTGCCACCAGTGTAGTGGGGCGAGGCTACACCTTC.

The chain employs TRBV29-1 and TRBJ2-3; 8 bases line up with TRBD1. The germline V gene encodes CDR1 SQVTM and CDR2 ANQGSEA. The trim removed 1 base at V and 2 bases at J, leaving 5 bases unmatched. The CDR3 consists of 15 residues. CDR3 loop: CSVEGTGRPTDTQYF. The CDR3 nucleotides are TGCAGCGTTGAAGGGACAGGGCGCCCCACAGATACGCAGTATTTT.

The rearrangement joins TRBV12-3 or TRBV12-4 to TRBJ1-1; D remains ambiguous. V lost 7 bases, J lost 5 bases, and 11 bases lay in between. The CDR3 loop spans 12 amino acids. The CDR3 DNA reads TGTGCCAGCACCCCCCCGTTTACTGAAGCTTTCTTT. It is translated as CASTPPFTEAFF.

For this clonotype: Germline and junction disagree at one end, which may indicate a read error. This sequence joins TRBV24-1 and TRBJ2-3; possible D gene TRBD2, 6 bases. CDR1 is KGHDR and CDR2 is SFDVKD in the germline V gene. The CDR3 runs 15 residues. The CDR3 sequence is CATSDYTTSTDTRYF. The CDR3 nucleotides read TGTGCCACCAGTGATTACACGACTAGTACAGATACGCGGTATTTT.

The chain is built from TRBV5-1 and TRBJ2-5, with D perhaps TRBD2 (6 bases). The J call is doubtful: the DNA matches TRBJ2-7 better. The CDR3 is 15 residues long. The germline gives CDR1 SGHRS, CDR2 YFSETQ. Written as DNA, the CDR3 is TGCGCCAGCAGCTTGGATGGAGGGTCCACCTACGAGCAGTACTTC. It codes for CASSLDGGSTYEQYF.

This chain uses TRBV6-1 with TRBJ2-2; TRBD1 aligns across 8 bases. The CDR3 totals 19 residues. Germline V gene sequence: CDR1 MNHNS, CDR2 SASEGT. Losses at the gene ends were 0 bases for V and 2 bases for J; bases not matched to a gene: 11. This chain's CDR3 is CASSEAISQGASNTGELFF. In nucleotides, the CDR3 is TGTGCCAGCAGTGAAGCTATCTCCCAGGGGGCGTCTAACACCGGGGAGCTGTTTTTT.

The chain recombines TRBV24-1 with TRBJ1-5, with a tentative D call TRBD1 (6 bases). Germline CDR1 is KGHDR and CDR2 is SFDVKD. V was pared by 5 bases and J by 4 bases, with 11 bases between. This CDR3 has 14 residues. For the CDR3, the DNA is TGTGCCACCAGTGTAGGGGGAGGTAATCAGCCCCAGCATTTT. Encoded protein: CATSVGGGNQPQHF.

This chain uses TRBV6-2 or TRBV6-3 with TRBJ1-4; no firm D call. Germline-derived CDR1 and CDR2 are MNHEY and SVGEGT. Deletions cut 5 bases from V and 6 bases from J, with 4 bases between. CDR3 length: 11 amino acids. CDR3 DNA sequence: TGTGCCAGCAGTAAACATGAAAAACTGTTTTTT. It yields the protein CASSKHEKLFF.

V gene TRBV29-1 combines with J gene TRBJ2-7; 9 bases are a match to TRBD2. Germline V gene data show CDR1 as SQVTM and CDR2 as ANQGSEA. Trimming removed 4 bases from V and 7 bases from J; junction bases left unmatched: 11. The CDR3 length is 14 residues. The CDR3 here is CSVGGSGGWNEQYF. The CDR3 bases are TGCAGCGTTGGGGGTAGCGGGGGTTGGAATGAGCAGTACTTC.

This clonotype was seen more than once but under ten times. CDR3 sequence reads: CASSQTGDLNQPQHF. The CDR3 DNA reads TGTGCCAGCAGCCAGACAGGGGATCTGAATCAGCCCCAGCATTTT. This chain uses TRBV7-9 with TRBJ1-5; 8 bases are a match to TRBD1. Germline CDR1 reads SEHNR; CDR2 reads FQNEAQ (reference sequence). The ends lost 5 bases at V and 4 bases at J; junction bases unmatched: 7. The CDR3 is made up of 15 amino acids.